Included here is one TCR beta chain sequence, with context. Its target is not known. Fulfillment of recently defined diagnostic criteria for definite or probable disease was shown by the patients with Susac syndrome. This sample is drawn from a study of CD8 T cells in Susac syndrome. Findings and caveats of the study: The authors acknowledged that the study's TCR sequencing and HLA analysis involved relatively few individuals.

With random hexamers, roughly 0.45 to 1 ug RNA was reverse transcribed. immunoSEQ multiplex PCR amplified TCR beta CDR3 across 54 Vbeta, 13 Jbeta. Using its own MiXCR run on the immunoSEQ multiplex PCR reads, TCRdb lists one record per CDR3 protein. In the table there are around 200,000 distinct CDR3 sequences, 90% to 96% of which are singletons. This clonotype was sampled from a human donor with Susac syndrome. The sequenced material came from CD4+ T cells from PBMCs.

The CDR3 protein is CASTAAGGENIQYF. In DNA form, the CDR3 reads TGTGCCAGCACTGCCGCGGGGGGCGAAAACATTCAGTACTTC. The chain uses TRBV6-5 and TRBJ2-4; 8 bases match TRBD2. CDR1 MNHEY and CDR2 SVGAGI come from the germline V gene. V lost 7 bases to trimming and J lost 5 bases; unmatched junction nucleotides: 7. This CDR3 has 14 residues.